The 30 T cell receptor beta chains below all came from one sample that was sequenced in a study of blood T cells in healthy people across ages. Using a J-beta primer mix together with a sample-barcoded 5' primer, a second PCR was run for about 6 to 12 cycles. TCRdb reprocessed the 5' RACE reads with MiXCR, giving one entry per CDR3 protein. The sample carries about 1.4 million distinct CDR3 sequences, 59% recorded once. Source material: blood. These receptors were collected from a man younger than 35 in good health.

The CDR3 region is CASSLGPRGYTF. CDR3 in DNA: TGTGCCAGCAGTTTAGGCCCTAGGGGCTACACCTTC. The J gene is TRBJ1-2, the V gene TRBV12-3 or TRBV12-4; D call uncertain. This CDR3 is built from 12 residues. The V end was cut by 1 base, the J end by 8 bases, with 8 bases between.

The rearrangement joins TRBV20-1 to TRBJ2-5; 10 positions match TRBD1. CDR1 and CDR2 (germline): DFQATT, SNEGSKA (reference sequence). V trimming: 6 bases; J trimming: 4 bases; junction bases outside the gene matches: 11. The length of the CDR3 is 15 residues. The CDR3 DNA reads TGCAGTGCACCGGGACAGGGGAGGTTGCGAGAGACCCAGTACTTC. It translates to CSAPGQGRLRETQYF.

The chain carries TRBV6-2 or TRBV6-3 and TRBJ1-1; no firm D call. The CDR3 consists of 15 residues. Germline loops: CDR1 MNHEY, CDR2 SVGEGT. V was pared by 0 bases and J by 1 base, with 9 bases between. The CDR3: CASSYSGSRNTEAFF. In nucleotides, the CDR3 is TGTGCCAGCAGTTACTCGGGGAGTAGGAACACTGAAGCTTTCTTT.

The CDR3 DNA reads TGTGCCAGCAAGGGACAGGGGTATTCACCCCTCCACTTT. It specifies CASKGQGYSPLHF. The V gene is TRBV2, the J gene TRBJ1-6, with TRBD1 matching over 10 bases. After removal of 7 bases from V and 8 bases from J, the junction contained 2 bases not matched to a gene. The CDR3 length is 13 residues. CDR1 SNHLY and CDR2 FYNNEI come from the germline V gene.

With regard to this clonotype: A read error may account for a junction end that differs from germline. The chain has TRBV4-2 and TRBJ2-3; D unclear. Germline assignment: CDR1 LGHNA and CDR2 YNFKEQ. This CDR3 is built from 14 residues. The CDR3 sequence is CASSEDPSTDTQYF. In DNA, the CDR3 is TGTGCCAGCAGCGAAGACCCTAGCACAGATACGCAGTATTTT.

V gene TRBV9 combines with J gene TRBJ1-6; no clear D. The CDR3 sequence is 17 residues long. The V end was cut by 6 bases, the J end by 0 bases, with 16 bases between. Germline V lookup: CDR1 SGDLS, CDR2 YYNGEE. The CDR3 coding sequence is TGTGCCAGCAAATGGGCAGTCTCGAGCTCCTATAATTCACCCCTCCACTTT. Translating gives CASKWAVSSSYNSPLHF.

This clonotype came up once. The chain recombines TRBV4-3 with TRBJ2-7; D remains unclear. This CDR3 region has 15 residues. Per germline, CDR1 LGHNA and CDR2 YSLEER. Between the trimmed V and J ends, which lost 4 bases and 3 bases, there was a span of 16 bases. Written as DNA, the CDR3 is TGCGCCAGCAGCCCGGAAGTCAGTAGCCTCTACGAGCAGTACTTC. Translated, it gives CASSPEVSSLYEQYF.

The genes are TRBV29-1 and TRBJ2-1; D perhaps matches TRBD1 (6 bases). This CDR3 has 13 residues. The germline V gene has CDR1 SQVTM and CDR2 ANQGSEA. V was cut by 4 bases and J by 9 bases, with 16 bases left in between. The CDR3 reads CSVGRTAGGEQFF. The DNA for the CDR3 is TGCAGCGTTGGTCGGACAGCTGGCGGTGAGCAGTTCTTC.

This clonotype was detected only once. This chain links TRBV6-2 or TRBV6-3 with TRBJ2-7; TRBD2 matches 10 bases. This CDR3 contains 19 residues. Losses at the gene ends were 6 bases for V and 2 bases for J; bases not matched to a gene: 19. CDR1 is MNHEY and CDR2 is SVGEGT in the germline V gene. The CDR3 is CASSSPLAGVEGPPYEQYF. CDR3 DNA: TGTGCCAGCAGCTCCCCCCTAGCGGGAGTGGAAGGGCCTCCCTACGAGCAGTACTTC.

The V and J genes are TRBV10-3 and TRBJ2-1; 15 nucleotides match TRBD2. The CDR3 length is 18 residues. The V gene end was trimmed by 6 bases and the J gene end by 7 bases; junction bases not matched to a gene: 13. In germline, CDR1 is ENHRY, CDR2 SYGVKD. CDR3 nucleotide sequence: TGTGCCATCAGCGAGACACGGACTAGCGGGAGGGCCCTGAATGAGCAGTTCTTC. This gives the protein CAISETRTSGRALNEQFF.

The chain has TRBV6-1 and TRBJ1-5; D unresolved. V dropped 4 bases and J dropped 1 base, with 11 bases sitting between them. CDR1 and CDR2 (germline): MNHNS, SASEGT. The CDR3 consists of 15 residues. The CDR3 region is CASSAGQRSNQPQHF. The CDR3 nucleotides are TGTGCCAGCAGTGCAGGTCAAAGGAGCAATCAGCCCCAGCATTTT.

In this sample, this clonotype turned up a few times. The CDR3 protein is CATTDGTEEVTQYF. CDR3 nucleotides: TGTGCCACTACGGACGGGACTGAGGAGGTGACGCAGTATTTT. This sequence joins TRBV6-6 and TRBJ2-3, with a tentative D call TRBD2 (6 bases). This CDR3 has 14 amino acids. V lost 10 bases, J lost 9 bases, and 23 bases lay in between. Looked up from germline, CDR1 is MNHNY and CDR2 is SVGAGI (reference sequence).

V usage is TRBV12-3 or TRBV12-4 and J usage is TRBJ1-4, with D possibly matching TRBD1 (6 bases). CDR3 length: 16 residues. With 4 bases removed from V and 7 bases from J, the gap between germline ends came to 19 bases. In DNA, the CDR3 is TGTGCCAGCAGTTCTCGGGGAAAAGGGGGTCGTGAAAAACTGTTTTTT. This codes for CASSSRGKGGREKLFF.

This chain connects TRBV6-5 to TRBJ2-3; D is possibly TRBD2 (5 bases). Germline CDR1 and CDR2: MNHEY and SVGAGI. The V end lost 6 bases, the J end lost 2 bases, and 9 bases lay between the germline ends. CDR3 size: 13 residues. The CDR3 region is CASRDFVTDTQYF. DNA for the CDR3: TGTGCCAGCAGGGACTTTGTCACAGATACGCAGTATTTT.

CDR3 protein: CASSQDPGVEAFF. In DNA, the CDR3 is TGTGCCAGCAGCCAAGATCCGGGGGTCGAAGCTTTCTTT. This chain uses TRBV14 with TRBJ1-1, with a tentative D call TRBD1 (5 bases). The CDR3 length is 13 residues. Trimming pared 0 bases from V and 8 bases from J, leaving 10 bases between. Germline assignment: CDR1 SGHDN and CDR2 FVKESK. The entire variable domain, with the rest obtained from reference TRBV14 and TRBJ1-1, is as follows: EAGVTQFPSHSVIEKGQTVTLRCDPISGHDNLYWYRRVMGKEIKFLLHFVKESKQDESGMPNNRFLAERTGGTYSTLKVQPAELEDSGVYFCASSQDPGVEAFFGQGTRLTVV.

J is TRBJ1-2 and V is TRBV9, with TRBD1 matching over 11 bases. The V gene's germline CDR1 is SGDLS and CDR2 YYNGEE. V gave up 0 bases and J gave up 5 bases; unmatched junction bases: 9. The CDR3 runs 17 residues. The DNA of the CDR3 is TGTGCCAGCAGCGTAGCAATGGTGGGACAGGGGGGATATGGCTACACCTTC. The encoded protein is CASSVAMVGQGGYGYTF.

This clonotype was observed a few times. The J gene is TRBJ2-1, the V gene TRBV12-5, with 11 positions matching TRBD2. This CDR3 is 15 amino acids long. CDR1 is LGHNT and CDR2 is FRNRAP in the germline V gene. With 6 bases clipped from V and 6 bases from J, the junction kept 7 bases outside the gene matches. CDR3 bases: TGTGCTAGTGGGCCCCCGGGACTAGCGGTCAATGAGCAGTTCTTC. It is translated as CASGPPGLAVNEQFF.

V usage is TRBV10-3 and J usage is TRBJ2-1; the match to TRBD2 covers 7 bases. There are 14 residues in the CDR3. V was pared by 7 bases and J by 9 bases, with 12 bases of the junction left unmatched. Germline V gene lookup returns CDR1 ENHRY and CDR2 SYGVKD. The CDR3 DNA reads as TGTGCCATCACCGGGACCCGGGAGGAGGGTGAGCAGTTCTTC. The encoded protein is CAITGTREEGEQFF.

This chain's CDR3 is CASSSPPDRDMNTEAFF. For the CDR3, the DNA is TGTGCCAGCAGCTCCCCCCCCGACAGGGACATGAACACTGAAGCTTTCTTT. The chain carries TRBV7-8 and TRBJ1-1, with 7 positions matching TRBD1. The CDR3 covers 17 residues. Germline CDR1 is SGHVS and CDR2 is FQNEAQ. With V trimmed by 4 bases and J by 0 bases, 11 bases remained unmatched.

V is TRBV20-1 and J is TRBJ1-1, with a possible D match to TRBD1 (6 bases). The CDR3 runs 13 residues. Between the trimmed V and J ends, which lost 2 bases and 5 bases, there was a span of 12 bases. Per the germline V gene, CDR1 is DFQATT and CDR2 is SNEGSKA (reference sequence). CDR3 sequence (DNA): TGCAGTGCTAGAAACCGGGGGCGGACTGAAGCTTTCTTT. It translates to CSARNRGRTEAFF.

This CDR3 reads CSVEWRRGSTDTQYF. CDR3 sequence (DNA): TGCAGCGTTGAGTGGCGGAGGGGTAGCACAGATACGCAGTATTTT. This chain connects TRBV29-1 to TRBJ2-3, with a tentative D call TRBD2 (6 bases). Germline-derived CDR1 and CDR2 are SQVTM and ANQGSEA. V was shortened by 3 bases and J by 0 bases, with 13 bases between the two germline ends. This CDR3 is built from 15 residues.

The V and J genes are TRBV5-5 and TRBJ1-2, with no clear D. This CDR3 region has 15 residues. CDR1 and CDR2 from the germline V gene are SGHKS and YYEKEE (reference sequence). V was clipped by 0 bases and J by 11 bases, with 20 bases between them. The CDR3 spells CASSLASSEILGYTF. CDR3 DNA: TGTGCCAGCAGCTTGGCGAGCAGCGAAATCTTAGGTTACACCTTC.

This clonotype was seen once. The junction departs from germline at one end; a sequencing error may be responsible. The genes are TRBV28 and TRBJ1-2; 8 bases map to TRBD1. Germline CDR1 reads MDHEN; CDR2 reads SYDVKM. CDR3 size: 14 residues. CDR3 residues: CAGSWDRPWRGYTF. The DNA of the CDR3 is TGTGCCGGCAGTTGGGACAGGCCGTGGAGGGGCTACACCTTC.

This chain uses TRBV5-1 with TRBJ1-5; 11 bases are a match to TRBD1. The length of the CDR3 is 17 residues. Unmatched junction bases numbered 8, after V lost 1 base and J lost 5 bases. Looked up from germline, CDR1 is SGHRS and CDR2 is YFSETQ. CDR3: CASSLPDRGRGDQPQHF. DNA of the CDR3: TGCGCCAGCAGCTTGCCGGACAGGGGGCGAGGAGATCAGCCCCAGCATTTT.

The CDR3 region is CASSQVTGTGSDEQYF. CDR3 sequence (DNA): TGCGCCAGCAGCCAAGTAACCGGGACAGGGTCCGACGAGCAGTACTTC. This sequence joins TRBV4-1 and TRBJ2-7; 9 nucleotides line up with TRBD1. The CDR3 loop spans 16 amino acids. V gave up 1 base and J gave up 5 bases; unmatched junction bases: 9. CDR1 is MGHRA and CDR2 is YSYEKL in the germline V gene.

CDR3 protein: CASSPRRSTRLSSYNEQYF. Here the CDR3 DNA reads TGTGCCAGCAGTCCGCGACGGTCCACTAGGCTGAGCTCCTACAATGAGCAGTACTTC. The chain is built from TRBV27 and TRBJ2-1; D might be TRBD2 (5 bases). The J call may be in error: the DNA end matches TRBJ2-7 better. Germline V gene lookup returns CDR1 MNHEY and CDR2 SMNVEV (reference sequence). CDR3 length: 19 amino acids.

This chain joins TRBV14 and TRBJ2-7, with TRBD1 as a possible D gene (6 bases). This CDR3 is built from 15 residues. Trimming shortened V by 1 base and J by 3 bases, and 13 bases separated the two germline ends. Germline CDR1 SGHDN, CDR2 FVKESK. CDR3 DNA: TGTGCCAGCAGCCAAGGCGGACAGCGCTTCTACGAGCAGTACTTC. This translates into CASSQGGQRFYEQYF.

The rearrangement links TRBV5-5 to TRBJ2-3, with D unclear. In germline, CDR1 is SGHKS, CDR2 YYEKEE (reference sequence). The CDR3 spans 15 residues. Trimming removed 0 bases from V and 2 bases from J, with 10 bases in between. The CDR3 region has the DNA TGTGCCAGCAGCTTGGATGTGCTCCACACAGATACGCAGTATTTT. Translated, it gives CASSLDVLHTDTQYF.

The chain employs TRBV5-1 and TRBJ2-4; tentative D call: TRBD2 (6 bases). CDR3 size: 16 residues. Between the trimmed V and J ends, which lost 1 base and 2 bases, there was a span of 13 bases. Germline values: CDR1 SGHRS, CDR2 YFSETQ. The CDR3 coding sequence is TGCGCCAGCAGCTTGTTCGGGAGTCAACCCAAAAACATTCAGTACTTC. It translates to CASSLFGSQPKNIQYF.

This clonotype was detected only a few times. One end of the junction fails to match germline, which may point to a read error. The CDR3 sequence is CASSQGQRNTEAFF. In nucleotides, the CDR3 is TGTGCCAGCAGTCAGGGACAGAGGAACACTGAAGCTTTCTTT. V is TRBV4-1 and J is TRBJ1-1; 7 bases are a match to TRBD1. This CDR3 comprises 14 residues. Germline CDR1 MGHRA, CDR2 YSYEKL.